These 17 T cell receptor beta chains originate from one sample sequenced in a study of blood T cell repertoires in COVID-19. Produced via immunoSEQ multiplex PCR; TCRdb's table is partial and in-frame only. Of roughly 67,000 clones in the sample, roughly 85% were seen once. Sequenced: peripheral blood. The receptor set was obtained from a man aged 45-60 years with acute or convalescent COVID-19.

The rearrangement uses TRBV5-4 and TRBJ2-7; 7 bases map to TRBD1. This CDR3 comprises 13 residues. J lost 0 bases, V lost 3 bases, and 0 bases had no gene match. Germline V lookup: CDR1 SGHNT, CDR2 YYREEE (reference sequence). DNA of the CDR3: TGTGCCAGCAGCTGGGACAGCTCCTACGAGCAGTACGTC. This gives the protein CASSWDSSYEQYV.

The chain is built from TRBV6-2 or TRBV6-3 and TRBJ2-4, with 9 bases identical to TRBD2. Germline V gene lookup returns CDR1 MNHEY and CDR2 SVGEGT. Losses at the gene ends were 5 bases for V and 4 bases for J; bases not matched to a gene: 12. This CDR3 spans 17 amino acids. The CDR3 sequence: CASSHSSGSGGKNIQYF. CDR3 DNA: TGTGCCAGCAGTCACAGTTCTGGTAGCGGGGGTAAAAACATTCAGTACTTC.

The chain is built from TRBV19 and TRBJ2-1; possible D gene TRBD2, 5 bases. CDR3 size: 15 residues. V lost 7 bases, J lost 9 bases, and 22 bases lay in between. Looked up from germline, CDR1 is LNHDA and CDR2 is SQIVND (reference sequence). The CDR3 region is CASTTGKSVITEQFF. DNA for the CDR3: TGTGCCAGTACTACGGGGAAGTCTGTTATCACTGAGCAGTTCTTC.

The J gene is TRBJ1-2, the V gene TRBV25-1; tentative D call: TRBD1 (5 bases). Trimming stripped 1 base from V and 6 bases from J, with 9 bases between. Germline V CDR1 and CDR2: MGHDK, SYGVNS. CDR3 length: 13 residues. CDR3 DNA: TGTGCCAGCAGTGAATCGACAGAGAATGGCTACACCTTC. It translates to CASSESTENGYTF.

The J gene is TRBJ2-1, the V gene TRBV15, with TRBD2 matching over 9 bases. CDR3 length equals 17 residues. Germline-derived CDR1 and CDR2 are LNHNV and YYDKDF (reference sequence). The junction had 9 bases not matched to a gene; V was cut back by 0 bases and J by 6 bases. CDR3 loop: CATSRDMRTSASNEQFF. CDR3 in DNA: TGTGCCACCAGCAGAGATATGAGGACTAGCGCTTCCAATGAGCAGTTCTTC.

V gene TRBV30 combines with J gene TRBJ2-2; tentatively, D is TRBD1 (7 bases). CDR1 and CDR2 (germline): GTSNPN, SVGIG (reference sequence). Trimming cost V 2 bases and J 4 bases, with 14 bases left between them. The CDR3 runs 15 residues. CDR3 sequence reads: CAWSSGQGGTGELFF. CDR3 nucleotide sequence: TGTGCCTGGAGTAGTGGGCAGGGGGGCACCGGGGAGCTGTTTTTT. The whole variable domain, filled in from reference TRBV30 and TRBJ2-2, reads SQTIHQWPATLVQPVGSPLSLECTVEGTSNPNLYWYRQAAGRGLQLLFYSVGIGQISSEVPQNLSASRPQDRQFILSSKKLLLSDSGFYLCAWSSGQGGTGELFFGEGSRLTVL.

J is TRBJ1-5 and V is TRBV19; possibly TRBD1 for D (5 bases). V was clipped by 1 base and J by 6 bases, with 7 bases between them. The CDR3 is 13 residues long. Germline V CDR1 and CDR2: LNHDA, SQIVND (reference sequence). The CDR3: CASSIVGGQPQHF. The CDR3, as DNA: TGTGCCAGTAGTATAGTGGGGGGTCAGCCCCAGCATTTT. The variable domain in full, completed from reference TRBV19 and TRBJ1-5, reads DGGITQSPKYLFRKEGQNVTLSCEQNLNHDAMYWYRQDPGQGLRLIYYSQIVNDFQKGDIAEGYSVSREKKESFPLTVTSAQKNPTAFYLCASSIVGGQPQHFGDGTRLSIL.

This chain uses TRBV5-4 with TRBJ1-1, with 8 bases matching TRBD1. Germline CDR1 and CDR2: SGHNT and YYREEE (reference sequence). Losses at the gene ends were 4 bases for V and 6 bases for J; bases not matched to a gene: 11. CDR3 length: 15 residues. The CDR3 sequence: CASSLPGGAFPEAFF. CDR3 coding DNA: TGTGCCAGCAGCCTTCCAGGGGGCGCTTTCCCTGAAGCTTTCTTT.

This chain joins TRBV6-5 and TRBJ2-7, with a possible D match to TRBD1 (5 bases). V lost 6 bases, J lost 4 bases, and 16 bases lay in between. Germline lookup yields CDR1 MNHEY and CDR2 SVGAGI. The CDR3 length is 14 residues. CDR3 sequence reads: CASSQGRPAYEQYF. The CDR3 DNA is TGTGCCAGCAGCCAGGGTCGGCCCGCTTACGAGCAGTACTTC.

This clone was detected only a few times. The rearrangement links TRBV7-2 to TRBJ2-5, with 7 bases identical to TRBD2. The length of the CDR3 is 12 residues. CDR1 is SGHTA and CDR2 is FQGNSA in the germline V gene. J lost 5 bases, V lost 5 bases, and 2 bases had no gene match. CDR3 DNA sequence: TGTGCCAGCAGCCACGGGGGGGAGACCCAGTACTTC. This codes for CASSHGGETQYF.

The rearrangement links TRBV5-1 to TRBJ2-1, with D possibly TRBD2 on 5 matching bases. The V and J ends lost 1 base and 0 bases respectively, with 14 bases between them. The CDR3 has 17 residues. Germline CDR1 SGHRS, CDR2 YFSETQ. CDR3 amino acids: CASSLNPLGSSYNEQFF. The DNA for the CDR3 is TGCGCCAGCAGCTTGAACCCGCTAGGGAGCTCCTACAATGAGCAGTTCTTC.

This rearrangement joins TRBV27 to TRBJ2-7, with a tentative D call TRBD2 (7 bases). V lost 5 bases and J lost 1, with 12 bases in between. Germline V gives CDR1 MNHEY, CDR2 SMNVEV (reference sequence). The CDR3 length is 14 residues. The CDR3 region has the DNA TGTGCCAGCAGTATGGGGGGGGCGTCCTACGAGCAGTACTTC. Translation gives CASSMGGASYEQYF.

The V call is TRBV5-8, the J call TRBJ2-1; a weak D match, TRBD2 (7 bases). The CDR3 loop spans 16 amino acids. Germline values: CDR1 SGHTS, CDR2 YDEGEE. The V and J ends lost 4 bases and 7 bases respectively, with 21 bases between them. CDR3 bases: TGTGCCAGCAGCCCTGGGGCGGGGGCTGGGAATAATGAGCAGTTCTTC. Translated: CASSPGAGAGNNEQFF.

The chain links TRBV5-1 to TRBJ1-2; D remains ambiguous. V was shortened by 2 bases and J by 0 bases, with 5 bases between the two germline ends. The CDR3 runs to 13 residues. Per the germline V gene, CDR1 is SGHRS and CDR2 is YFSETQ. CDR3 nucleotides: TGCGCCAGCAGCTTACGGGCTAACTATGGCTACACCTTC. Translation gives CASSLRANYGYTF. Full variable domain (rest looked up from reference TRBV5-1 and TRBJ1-2): KAGVTQTPRYLIKTRGQQVTLSCSPISGHRSVSWYQQTPGQGLQFLFEYFSETQRNKGNFPGRFSGRQFSNSRSEMNVSTLELGDSALYLCASSLRANYGYTFGSGTRLTVV.

This clone was seen just once. This chain joins TRBV21-1 and TRBJ2-5; the table's D call, TRBD1, has no DNA check behind it. TRBV21-1 is recorded as a pseudogene. CDR3 length: 16 residues. CDR3 coding DNA: TGTGCCAGTCCCTACGGCAGGGGGTTAGGATTAGAGACCCAGTACTTC. Residues: CASPYGRGLGLETQYF.

This rearrangement joins TRBV7-8 to TRBJ2-7; D is possibly TRBD1 (5 bases). The CDR3 is 17 amino acids. V was trimmed by 1 base and J by 3 bases, leaving 19 bases between them. Germline V lookup: CDR1 SGHVS, CDR2 FQNEAQ. The CDR3 region is CASSLDRNPRAVYEQYF. CDR3 nucleotide sequence: TGTGCCAGCAGCTTAGACAGGAACCCTCGGGCCGTCTACGAGCAGTACTTC.

This clone appeared a single time. V and J are TRBV5-1 and TRBJ2-7, with 7 positions matching TRBD2. Germline V gene data show CDR1 as SGHRS and CDR2 as YFSETQ. The J segment lost 4 bases and the V segment lost 4 bases, leaving 8 bases of the junction unmatched. The CDR3 length is 14 residues. The CDR3 region has the DNA TGCGCCAGCAGCCCTTCGGGAGGTTCATACGAGCAGTACTTC. Translation: CASSPSGGSYEQYF. Variable domain in full (rest from reference TRBV5-1 and TRBJ2-7): KAGVTQTPRYLIKTRGQQVTLSCSPISGHRSVSWYQQTPGQGLQFLFEYFSETQRNKGNFPGRFSGRQFSNSRSEMNVSTLELGDSALYLCASSPSGGSYEQYFGPGTRLTVT.